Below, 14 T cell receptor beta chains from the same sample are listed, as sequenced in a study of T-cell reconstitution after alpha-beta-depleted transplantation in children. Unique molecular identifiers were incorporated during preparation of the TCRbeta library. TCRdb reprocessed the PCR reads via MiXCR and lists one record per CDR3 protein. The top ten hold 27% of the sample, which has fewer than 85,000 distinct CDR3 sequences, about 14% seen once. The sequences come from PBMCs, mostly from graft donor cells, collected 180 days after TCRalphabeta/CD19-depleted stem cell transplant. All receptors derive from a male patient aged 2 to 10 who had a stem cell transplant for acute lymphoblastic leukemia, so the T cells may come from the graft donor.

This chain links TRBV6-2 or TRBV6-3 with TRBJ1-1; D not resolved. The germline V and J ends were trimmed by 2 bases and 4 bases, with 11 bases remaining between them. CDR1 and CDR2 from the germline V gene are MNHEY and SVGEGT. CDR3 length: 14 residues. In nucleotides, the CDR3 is TGTGCCAGCAGTTACACGGACGGTAGCACTGAAGCTTTCTTT. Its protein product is CASSYTDGSTEAFF.

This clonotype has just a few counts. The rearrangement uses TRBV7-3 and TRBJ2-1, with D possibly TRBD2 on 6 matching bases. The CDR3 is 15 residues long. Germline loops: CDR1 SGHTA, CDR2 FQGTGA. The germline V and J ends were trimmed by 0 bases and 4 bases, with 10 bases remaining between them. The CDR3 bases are TGTGCCAGCAGCTTAACGTGGGGACTTTACAATGAGCAGTTCTTC. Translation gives CASSLTWGLYNEQFF.

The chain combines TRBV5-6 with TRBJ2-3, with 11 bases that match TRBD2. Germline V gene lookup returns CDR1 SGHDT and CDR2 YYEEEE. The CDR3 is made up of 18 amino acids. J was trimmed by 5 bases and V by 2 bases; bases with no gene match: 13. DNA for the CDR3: TGTGCCAGCAGCTTCCTTATTAGCGGGGGGGCAAATGGAGATACGCAGTATTTT. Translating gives CASSFLISGGANGDTQYF.

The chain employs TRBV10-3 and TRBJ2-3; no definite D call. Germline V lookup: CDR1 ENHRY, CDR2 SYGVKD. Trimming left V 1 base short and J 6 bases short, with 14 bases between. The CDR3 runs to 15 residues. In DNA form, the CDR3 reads TGTGCCATCAGTGAGTGGCAGGCCCTAGGGGATACGCAGTATTTT. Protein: CAISEWQALGDTQYF.

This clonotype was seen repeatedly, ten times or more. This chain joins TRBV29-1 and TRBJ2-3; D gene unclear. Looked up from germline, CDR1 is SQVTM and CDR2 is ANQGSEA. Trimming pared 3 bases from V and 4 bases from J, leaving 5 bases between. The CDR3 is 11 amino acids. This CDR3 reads CSVDTADTQYF. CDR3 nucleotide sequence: TGCAGCGTTGATACAGCAGATACGCAGTATTTT.

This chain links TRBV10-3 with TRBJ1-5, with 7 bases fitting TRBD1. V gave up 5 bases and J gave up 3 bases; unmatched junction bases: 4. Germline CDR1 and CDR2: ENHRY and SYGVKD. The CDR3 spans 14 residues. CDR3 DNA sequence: TGTGCCATCAGTTCACAGGGGCTCAATCAGCCCCAGCATTTT. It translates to CAISSQGLNQPQHF.

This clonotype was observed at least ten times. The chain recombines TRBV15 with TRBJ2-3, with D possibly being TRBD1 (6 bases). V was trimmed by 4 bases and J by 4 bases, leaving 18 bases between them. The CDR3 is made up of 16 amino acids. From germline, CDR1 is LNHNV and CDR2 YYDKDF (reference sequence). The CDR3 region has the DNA TGTGCCACCAGCAAACAGGGTCTCCGCTCGGCAGATACGCAGTATTTT. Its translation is CATSKQGLRSADTQYF.

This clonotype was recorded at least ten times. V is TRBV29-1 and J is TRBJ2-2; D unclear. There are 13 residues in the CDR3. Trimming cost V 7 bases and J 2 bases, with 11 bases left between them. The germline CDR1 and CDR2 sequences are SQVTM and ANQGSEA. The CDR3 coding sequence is TGCAGCGCTCGGACGGATAACACCGGGGAGCTGTTTTTT. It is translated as CSARTDNTGELFF.

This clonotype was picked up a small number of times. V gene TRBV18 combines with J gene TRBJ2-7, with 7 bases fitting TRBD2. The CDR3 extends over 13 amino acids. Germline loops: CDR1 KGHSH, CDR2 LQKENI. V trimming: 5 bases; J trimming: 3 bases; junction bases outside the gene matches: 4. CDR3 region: CASSDSSGYEQYF. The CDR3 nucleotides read TGTGCCAGCTCAGACTCTAGCGGCTACGAGCAGTACTTC.

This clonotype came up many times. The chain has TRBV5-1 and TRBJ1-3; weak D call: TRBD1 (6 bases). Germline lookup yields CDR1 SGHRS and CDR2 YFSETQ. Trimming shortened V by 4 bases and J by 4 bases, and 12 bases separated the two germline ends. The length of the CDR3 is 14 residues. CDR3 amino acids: CASSPDRNGNTIYF. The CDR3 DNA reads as TGCGCCAGCAGCCCTGACAGGAACGGAAACACCATATATTTT. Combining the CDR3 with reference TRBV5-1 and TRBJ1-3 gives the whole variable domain KAGVTQTPRYLIKTRGQQVTLSCSPISGHRSVSWYQQTPGQGLQFLFEYFSETQRNKGNFPGRFSGRQFSNSRSEMNVSTLELGDSALYLCASSPDRNGNTIYFGEGSWLTVV.

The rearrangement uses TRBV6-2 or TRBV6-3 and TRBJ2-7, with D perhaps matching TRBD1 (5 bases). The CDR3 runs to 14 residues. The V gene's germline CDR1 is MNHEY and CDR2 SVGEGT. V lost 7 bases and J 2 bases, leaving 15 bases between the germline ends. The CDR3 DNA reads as TGTGCCAGCACAGTAAGGTACAGGCCCTACGAGCAGTACTTC. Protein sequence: CASTVRYRPYEQYF.

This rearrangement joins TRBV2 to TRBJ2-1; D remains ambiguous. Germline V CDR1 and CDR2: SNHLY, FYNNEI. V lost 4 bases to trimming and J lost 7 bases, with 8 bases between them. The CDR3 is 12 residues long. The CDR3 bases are TGTGCCAGCAGTGGCAGCCCGAATGAGCAGTTCTTC. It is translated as CASSGSPNEQFF. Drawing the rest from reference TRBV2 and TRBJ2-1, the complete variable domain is EPEVTQTPSHQVTQMGQEVILRCVPISNHLYFYWYRQILGQKVEFLVSFYNNEISEKSEIFDDQFSVERPDGSNFTLKIRSTKLEDSAMYFCASSGSPNEQFFGPGTRLTVL.

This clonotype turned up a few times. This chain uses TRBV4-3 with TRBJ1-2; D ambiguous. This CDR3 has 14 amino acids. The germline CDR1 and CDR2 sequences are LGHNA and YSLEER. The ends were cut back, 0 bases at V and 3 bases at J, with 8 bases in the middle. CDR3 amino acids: CASSQELGYYGYTF. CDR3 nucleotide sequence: TGCGCCAGCAGCCAAGAGCTCGGATACTATGGCTACACCTTC.

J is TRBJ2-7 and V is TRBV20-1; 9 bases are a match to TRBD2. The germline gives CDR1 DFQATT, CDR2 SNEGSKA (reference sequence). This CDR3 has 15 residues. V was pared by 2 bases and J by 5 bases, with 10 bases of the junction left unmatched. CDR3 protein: CSARLGGRAHHEQYF. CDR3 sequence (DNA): TGCAGTGCTAGACTCGGCGGGAGGGCCCATCACGAGCAGTACTTC.